The sequence of this T cell receptor (beta chain) was determined in a study of vaccination and CD4 T cells after COVID-19. There are 13 residues in the CDR3. CDR1 MNHNS and CDR2 SASEGT come from the germline V gene. J was trimmed by 3 bases and V by 6 bases; bases with no gene match: 4. In the case of this clonotype: The antigen remains unidentified.

General observations from the study: A comparatively limited set of convalescent patients was examined, with no early post-infection timepoints.

Specified time point: late sampling 161 to 241 days after vaccination in three convalescent patients. TCRdb reanalysed the PCR reads using MiXCR and keeps one entry per CDR3 protein. This table has 25,000 to 30,000 distinct CDR3 sequences, around 49% appearing once. The receptor comes from a human donor who had recovered from COVID-19. V usage is TRBV6-1 and J usage is TRBJ2-5; 7 bases fit TRBD2. The sample here was CD4+ T cells from blood, taken about 7 months after SARS-CoV-2 vaccination. As DNA, the CDR3 is TGTGCCAGCAGCCTCGGACTAGAAGAGACCCAGTACTTC. As protein: CASSLGLEETQYF.